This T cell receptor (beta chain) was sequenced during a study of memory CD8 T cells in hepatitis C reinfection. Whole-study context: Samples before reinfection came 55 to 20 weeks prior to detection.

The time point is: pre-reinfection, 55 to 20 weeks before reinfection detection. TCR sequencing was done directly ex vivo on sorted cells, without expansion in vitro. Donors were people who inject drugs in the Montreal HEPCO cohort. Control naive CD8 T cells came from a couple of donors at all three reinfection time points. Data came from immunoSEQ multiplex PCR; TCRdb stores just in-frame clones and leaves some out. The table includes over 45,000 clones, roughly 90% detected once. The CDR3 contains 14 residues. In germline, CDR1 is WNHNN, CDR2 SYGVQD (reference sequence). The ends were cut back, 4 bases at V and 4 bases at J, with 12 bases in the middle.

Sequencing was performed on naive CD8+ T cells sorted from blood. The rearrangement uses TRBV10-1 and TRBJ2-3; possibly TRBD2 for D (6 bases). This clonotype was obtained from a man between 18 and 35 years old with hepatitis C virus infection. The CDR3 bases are TGCGCCAGCAGTGGGGACGGGGGAGCAGATACGCAGTATTTT. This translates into CASSGDGGADTQYF.